The present T cell receptor (beta chain) was sequenced within a study of T cell responses to AZD1222 COVID-19 vaccine. The wider study: Whether given at about 4 or about 12 weeks, second doses were pooled. The study, taken as a whole, reports: Donors skewed white British and female; clonal diversity was possibly underestimated. Spike-specific TCR breadth and depth went up after people got two AZD1222 doses.

On this clone itself: Antigen specificity is unknown.

The CDR3 is 16 amino acids. The germline V gene has CDR1 SGHNT and CDR2 YYREEE (reference sequence). The J segment lost 0 bases and the V segment lost 1 base, leaving 4 bases of the junction unmatched. TCRdb's copy holds only in-frame clones and misses some; the assay was immunoSEQ multiplex PCR. The table includes over 85,000 clones, around 92% detected once. Sequencing was performed on peripheral blood, taken on day 0 of AZD1222 vaccination. The clonotype originates from an adult in good health. The gene calls are TRBV5-4 and TRBJ1-3, with 7 bases lining up with TRBD1. Here the CDR3 reads CASSLMDRSSGNTIYF. CDR3 coding DNA: TGTGCCAGCAGCTTGATGGACAGGTCCTCTGGAAACACCATATATTTT.